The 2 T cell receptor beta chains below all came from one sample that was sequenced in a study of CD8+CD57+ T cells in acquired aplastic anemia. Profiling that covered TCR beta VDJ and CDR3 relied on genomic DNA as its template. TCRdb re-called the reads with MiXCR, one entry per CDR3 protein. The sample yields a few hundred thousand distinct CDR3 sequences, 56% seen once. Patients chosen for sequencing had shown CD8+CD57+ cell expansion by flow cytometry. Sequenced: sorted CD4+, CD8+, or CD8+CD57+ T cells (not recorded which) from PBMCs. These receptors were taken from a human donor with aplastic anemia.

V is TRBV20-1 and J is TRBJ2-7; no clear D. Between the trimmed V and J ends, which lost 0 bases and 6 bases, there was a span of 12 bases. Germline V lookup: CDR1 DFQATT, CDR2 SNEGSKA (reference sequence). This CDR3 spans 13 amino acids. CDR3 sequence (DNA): TGCAGTGCTAGAGAGGGTTCTGGGTTCGAGCAGTACTTC. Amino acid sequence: CSAREGSGFEQYF.

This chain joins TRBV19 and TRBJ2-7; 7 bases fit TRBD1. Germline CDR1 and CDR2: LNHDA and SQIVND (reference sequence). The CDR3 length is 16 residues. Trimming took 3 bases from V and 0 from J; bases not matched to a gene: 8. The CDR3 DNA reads TGTGCCAGTAGTATGTCGCGTGGGACAGCCTCCTACGAGCAGTACTTC. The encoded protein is CASSMSRGTASYEQYF. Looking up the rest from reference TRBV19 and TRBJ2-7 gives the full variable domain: DGGITQSPKYLFRKEGQNVTLSCEQNLNHDAMYWYRQDPGQGLRLIYYSQIVNDFQKGDIAEGYSVSREKKESFPLTVTSAQKNPTAFYLCASSMSRGTASYEQYFGPGTRLTVT.